These 12 T cell receptor beta chains share one sample of origin, sequenced in a study of T cells in Graves' hyperthyroidism and ophthalmopathy (dated by TCRdb to about 2019). The library relied on multiplex PCR. Sequencing relied on an Illumina HiSeq 2000. TCR beta CDR3 regions were amplified from RNA transcripts. The TCR CDR3 was subjected to a first round of RT-PCR using the HTBI primer set and the Qiagen OneStep RT-PCR kit. In TCRdb, the public reads were trimmed at Q25 with fastp and aligned with MiXCR, with productive beta chains retained. CDR3 protein sequences are deduplicated, and each keeps its most common genes and DNA. Counted in this sample were 300,000 to 400,000 distinct CDR3 sequences; roughly 18% of them appeared once. The ten largest clones represent approximately 49% of the sample. Sequenced sample: blood. These receptors were collected from a woman in her forties or fifties with Graves' hyperthyroidism.

This clonotype was detected ten times or more. CDR3 region: CASSWTGLQETQYF. CDR3 bases: TGTGCCAGCAGCTGGACAGGCCTCCAAGAGACCCAGTACTTC. The chain joins TRBV11-2 to TRBJ2-5, with 7 bases that match TRBD1. Germline V CDR1 and CDR2: SGHAT, FQNNGV. This CDR3 contains 14 residues. J lost 1 base, V lost 4 bases, and 3 bases had no gene match. The full variable domain, completed using reference TRBV11-2 and TRBJ2-5, is EAGVAQSPRYKIIEKRQSVAFWCNPISGHATLYWYQQILGQGPKLLIQFQNNGVVDDSQLPKDRFSAERLKGVDSTLKIQPAKLEDSAVYLCASSWTGLQETQYFGPGTRLLVL.

This clonotype has more than one count but fewer than ten. The chain employs TRBV7-9 and TRBJ2-1, with 7 bases fitting TRBD2. V lost 5 bases, J lost 1 base, and 14 bases stayed unmatched. This CDR3 contains 18 residues. In germline, CDR1 is SEHNR, CDR2 FQNEAQ (reference sequence). The CDR3 nucleotides read TGTGCCAGCAGCGACCGAGTTGGCGGGAGCGGGTCCTACAATGAGCAGTTCTTC. This translates into CASSDRVGGSGSYNEQFF.

This clonotype was detected only a few times. V and J are TRBV4-2 and TRBJ2-3; D call uncertain. CDR1 is LGHNA and CDR2 is YNFKEQ in the germline V gene. V was trimmed by 0 bases and J by 2 bases, leaving 12 bases between them. The CDR3 sequence is 16 residues long. The CDR3 is CASSQERTPSTDTQYF. The CDR3 coding sequence is TGTGCCAGCAGCCAAGAGCGAACACCCTCCACAGATACGCAGTATTTT.

The chain is built from TRBV6-2 or TRBV6-3 and TRBJ2-7, with TRBD1 identical over 7 bases. J lost 0 bases, V lost 4 bases, and 6 bases had no gene match. The CDR3 is 15 amino acids. Germline V CDR1 and CDR2: MNHEY, SVGEGT. CDR3 nucleotides: TGTGCCAGCAGTTCCCCGGGACAGAGCTCCTACGAGCAGTACTTC. Translation: CASSSPGQSSYEQYF.

This clonotype was seen ten or more times. The rearrangement joins TRBV28 to TRBJ1-1; 10 nucleotides align to TRBD1. The CDR3 is 15 amino acids. The germline CDR1 and CDR2 sequences are MDHEN and SYDVKM. The V and J ends lost 2 bases and 5 bases, in that order; junction bases with no gene match: 5. The CDR3 DNA follows: TGTGCCAGCAGTTTAGGAGGACAGGGGGTGACTGAAGCTTTCTTT. Its protein product is CASSLGGQGVTEAFF.

The chain is built from TRBV14 and TRBJ2-3; D possibly matches TRBD1 or TRBD2 (5 bases each). Trimming pared 4 bases from V and 6 bases from J, leaving 17 bases between. The CDR3 consists of 15 residues. Germline values: CDR1 SGHDN, CDR2 FVKESK. The DNA for the CDR3 is TGTGCCAGCAGCCCAGGGACGGGATTTGTTGATACGCAGTATTTT. Translation gives CASSPGTGFVDTQYF. Full variable domain (rest looked up from reference TRBV14 and TRBJ2-3): EAGVTQFPSHSVIEKGQTVTLRCDPISGHDNLYWYRRVMGKEIKFLLHFVKESKQDESGMPNNRFLAERTGGTYSTLKVQPAELEDSGVYFCASSPGTGFVDTQYFGPGTRLTVL.

This clonotype showed up just a few times. The V and J genes are TRBV5-1 and TRBJ2-3, with unresolved D. Germline values: CDR1 SGHRS, CDR2 YFSETQ. CDR3 size: 14 residues. Trimming stripped 1 base from V and 2 bases from J, with 8 bases between. CDR3 in DNA: TGCGCCAGCAGCTTGAGGGATTCCACAGATACGCAGTATTTT. It encodes CASSLRDSTDTQYF.

The gene calls are TRBV7-2 and TRBJ2-1; TRBD2 matches 11 bases. CDR1 SGHTA and CDR2 FQGNSA come from the germline V gene. V trimming: 4 bases; J trimming: 8 bases; junction bases outside the gene matches: 7. This CDR3 is 15 amino acids long. In nucleotides, the CDR3 is TGTGCCAGCAGCTCATTTAGCGGGGGGGGGTATGAGCAGTTCTTC. It specifies CASSSFSGGGYEQFF.

The chain has TRBV3-1 and TRBJ1-2; unclear D gene. From germline, CDR1 is LGHDT and CDR2 YNNKEL (reference sequence). Between the trimmed V and J ends, which lost 4 bases and 1 base, there was a span of 4 bases. This CDR3 spans 12 amino acids. The CDR3 spells CASSLSNYGYTF. For the CDR3, the DNA is TGTGCCAGCAGCCTAAGTAACTATGGCTACACCTTC. Complete variable domain (other parts from reference TRBV3-1 and TRBJ1-2): DTAVSQTPKYLVTQMGNDKSIKCEQNLGHDTMYWYKQDSKKFLKIMFSYNNKELIINETVPNRFSPKSPDKAHLNLHINSLELGDSAVYFCASSLSNYGYTFGSGTRLTVV.

This clonotype was seen ten or more times. This rearrangement joins TRBV6-5 to TRBJ1-1; perhaps TRBD1 as D (5 bases). CDR3 size: 15 residues. The V and J ends lost 2 bases and 4 bases respectively, with 14 bases between them. Per the germline V gene, CDR1 is MNHEY and CDR2 is SVGAGI. The CDR3 coding sequence is TGTGCCAGCAGTTACCGAAGGGGTCTGACCACTGAAGCTTTCTTT. It specifies CASSYRRGLTTEAFF.

This chain connects TRBV10-3 to TRBJ1-4, with D perhaps TRBD1 (6 bases). CDR3 length: 15 amino acids. V shed 4 bases and J shed 5 bases, with 14 bases lying between them. The germline V gene has CDR1 ENHRY and CDR2 SYGVKD. The DNA of the CDR3 is TGTGCCATCAGTGGCACATTAGGGGGGAATGAAAAACTGTTTTTT. Amino acid sequence: CAISGTLGGNEKLFF.

This clonotype was seen many times. The J gene is TRBJ1-2, the V gene TRBV28; the D gene is possibly TRBD1 (6 bases). V lost 6 bases to trimming and J lost 2 bases, with 10 bases between them. Germline CDR1 and CDR2: MDHEN and SYDVKM. CDR3 length: 13 residues. CDR3 loop: CASSVTGNYGYTF. For the CDR3, the DNA is TGTGCCAGCAGCGTGACAGGAAACTATGGCTACACCTTC.